The source of this T cell receptor beta chain is a study of blood T cell repertoires in COVID-19. Study background: COVID-19 samples from acute and convalescent phases originated in the United States, Italy and Spain. PBMCs, B-cell-depleted T cells, or T cells were the source of the cDNA or gDNA that made up the material.

Original data processing: Estimates of nucleated cell counts were drawn from the amplification of reference gene primers. Method: immunoSEQ multiplex PCR; TCRdb's copy keeps in-frame clones and lacks some. V, J and clone size are those of that table, while D and trimming were read from the DNA. The repertoire includes about 160,000 clones, 82% of them detected once, and roughly 6.4% sits in the top ten. Specimen: peripheral blood. The receptor comes from a woman in her thirties or forties with COVID-19, enrolled during active disease.

CDR3 in DNA: TGTGCCAGCAGTTTATCCGCCCTAGCGGGGGCCTACGAGCAGTACTTC. This translates into CASSLSALAGAYEQYF. The chain is built from TRBV27 and TRBJ2-7; 10 nucleotides align to TRBD2. This CDR3 has 16 residues. Germline CDR1 MNHEY, CDR2 SMNVEV (reference sequence). Trimming took 0 bases from V and 2 from J; bases not matched to a gene: 4.